The TCR beta chain described here comes from a study of blood T cell repertoires in COVID-19. On the study more broadly: The origin of the acute and convalescent COVID-19 samples was the United States, Italy and Spain.

The CDR3 length is 15 residues. The V gene end was trimmed by 2 bases and the J gene end by 3 bases; junction bases not matched to a gene: 5. Germline CDR1 reads ENHRY; CDR2 reads SYGVKD. Profiling relied on immunoSEQ multiplex PCR, and the TCRdb table lists in-frame clones only, not all of them. In the table there are approximately 120,000 clones, about 85% of which are singletons. The chain couples TRBV10-3 to TRBJ2-7; 9 nucleotides align to TRBD2. The sequencing sample was made of peripheral blood. This sequence was found in a woman older than 75 with COVID-19, enrolled during active disease. Written as DNA, the CDR3 is TGTGCCATCAGTGAGGGGACTAGCCTACTCTACGAGCAGTACTTC. This translates into CAISEGTSLLYEQYF.